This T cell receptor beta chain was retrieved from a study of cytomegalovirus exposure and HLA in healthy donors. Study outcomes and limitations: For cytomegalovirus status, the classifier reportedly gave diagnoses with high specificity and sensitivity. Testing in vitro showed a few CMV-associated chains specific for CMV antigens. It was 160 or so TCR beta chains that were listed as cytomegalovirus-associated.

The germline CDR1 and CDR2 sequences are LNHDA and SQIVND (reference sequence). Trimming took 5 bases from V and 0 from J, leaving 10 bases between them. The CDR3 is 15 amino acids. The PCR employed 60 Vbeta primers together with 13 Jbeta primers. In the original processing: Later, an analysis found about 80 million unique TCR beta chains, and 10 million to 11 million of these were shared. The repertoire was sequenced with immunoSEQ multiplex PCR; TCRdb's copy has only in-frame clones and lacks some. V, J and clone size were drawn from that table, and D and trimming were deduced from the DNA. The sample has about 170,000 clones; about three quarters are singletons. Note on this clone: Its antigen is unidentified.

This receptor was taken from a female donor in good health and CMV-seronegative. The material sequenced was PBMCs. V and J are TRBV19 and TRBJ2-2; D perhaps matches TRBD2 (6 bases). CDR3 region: CASSSWDSNTGELFF. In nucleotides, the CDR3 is TGTGCCAGTAGTTCCTGGGACTCGAACACCGGGGAGCTGTTTTTT.